One and the same sample provided the 10 T cell receptor beta chains below, sequenced in a study of T-cell reconstitution after alpha-beta-depleted transplantation in children. The TCRbeta library was prepared with unique molecular identifiers. TCRdb re-called the PCR reads through MiXCR, storing one row per CDR3 protein. The data hold about 200,000 distinct CDR3 sequences, with 6.3% observed a single time. The specimen was PBMCs, collected before TCRalphabeta/CD19-depleted stem cell transplant. These receptors all come from a girl less than two years old with combined immunodeficiency, due to receive a stem cell transplant.

This clonotype has ten or more counts. V usage is TRBV12-3 or TRBV12-4 and J usage is TRBJ1-2; no clear D gene. V lost 3 bases to trimming and J lost 7 bases, with 18 bases between them. The CDR3 extends over 15 amino acids. This CDR3 is CASSFSQTHRSGYTF. The DNA of the CDR3 is TGTGCCAGCAGTTTTAGCCAGACCCATCGCTCTGGCTACACCTTC.

This clonotype was seen a few times. The chain joins TRBV5-1 to TRBJ2-1; D possibly matches TRBD1 or TRBD2 (5 bases each). The CDR3 extends over 15 amino acids. V was shortened by 0 bases and J by 6 bases, with 13 bases between the two germline ends. Germline V CDR1 and CDR2: SGHRS, YFSETQ. CDR3 loop: CASSLARGARNEQFF. The CDR3 region has the DNA TGCGCCAGCAGCTTGGCCAGAGGGGCTCGCAATGAGCAGTTCTTC. Looking up the rest from reference TRBV5-1 and TRBJ2-1 gives the full variable domain: KAGVTQTPRYLIKTRGQQVTLSCSPISGHRSVSWYQQTPGQGLQFLFEYFSETQRNKGNFPGRFSGRQFSNSRSEMNVSTLELGDSALYLCASSLARGARNEQFFGPGTRLTVL.

The chain links TRBV11-2 to TRBJ2-7, with D uncertain. The CDR3 sequence is 13 residues long. CDR1 SGHAT and CDR2 FQNNGV come from the germline V gene. Trimming removed 2 bases at V and 2 bases at J, with 7 bases between. CDR3 residues: CASSLSGPYEQYF. CDR3 in DNA: TGTGCCAGCAGCTTATCCGGCCCCTACGAGCAGTACTTC.

In this sample, this clonotype turned up many times. This chain uses TRBV14 with TRBJ1-1; 9 nucleotides align to TRBD1. Germline V gives CDR1 SGHDN, CDR2 FVKESK. The CDR3 extends over 17 amino acids. J gave up 1 base and V 6 bases, and 12 bases lay outside the gene matches. CDR3 in amino acids: CASSQTGQGHWNTEAFF. Here the CDR3 DNA reads TGTGCCAGCAGTCAAACGGGACAGGGTCATTGGAACACTGAAGCTTTCTTT.

This clonotype appeared a few times. The V and J genes are TRBV3-1 and TRBJ1-2; no reliable D call. V was clipped by 1 base and J by 6 bases, with 12 bases between them. The CDR3 is 14 amino acids. Germline loops: CDR1 LGHDT, CDR2 YNNKEL (reference sequence). The CDR3, as DNA: TGTGCCAGCAGCCAAGGAGGTGGGGAAGATGGCTACACCTTC. Translated: CASSQGGGEDGYTF. The full variable domain, completed using reference TRBV3-1 and TRBJ1-2, is DTAVSQTPKYLVTQMGNDKSIKCEQNLGHDTMYWYKQDSKKFLKIMFSYNNKELIINETVPNRFSPKSPDKAHLNLHINSLELGDSAVYFCASSQGGGEDGYTFGSGTRLTVV.

Many counts were recorded for this clonotype. V usage is TRBV24-1 and J usage is TRBJ2-5; D perhaps matches TRBD1 (5 bases). V dropped 4 bases and J dropped 2 bases, with 10 bases sitting between them. CDR1 KGHDR and CDR2 SFDVKD come from the germline V gene. The CDR3 has 14 amino acids. The CDR3 loop reads CATSDWGYQETQYF. CDR3 bases: TGTGCCACCAGTGACTGGGGCTATCAAGAGACCCAGTACTTC.

This clonotype was observed at least ten times. This sequence joins TRBV25-1 and TRBJ1-1; D unclear. Trimming pared 8 bases from V and 3 bases from J, leaving 7 bases between. The V gene's germline CDR1 is MGHDK and CDR2 SYGVNS. This CDR3 has 11 amino acids. The CDR3 DNA reads TGTGCCAGCCCCCCATACACTGAAGCTTTCTTT. It specifies CASPPYTEAFF. Based on the CDR3 plus reference TRBV25-1 and TRBJ1-1, the full variable domain is EADIYQTPRYLVIGTGKKITLECSQTMGHDKMYWYQQDPGMELHLIHYSYGVNSTEKGDLSSESTVSRIRTEHFPLTLESARPSHTSQYLCASPPYTEAFFGQGTRLTVV.

This clonotype was counted a few times. The chain has TRBV27 and TRBJ1-2; D ambiguous. The germline V gene encodes CDR1 MNHEY and CDR2 SMNVEV (reference sequence). The V gene lost 4 bases and the J gene lost 4 bases, with 7 bases spanning the gap. This CDR3 is 12 amino acids long. In nucleotides, the CDR3 is TGTGCCAGCAGTTCCCCATCCTATGGCTACACCTTC. Amino acid sequence: CASSSPSYGYTF.

This chain uses TRBV20-1 with TRBJ2-5; no definite D call. CDR1 is DFQATT and CDR2 is SNEGSKA in the germline V gene (reference sequence). V lost 3 bases, J lost 0 bases, and 14 bases lay in between. CDR3 size: 15 residues. The CDR3 DNA sequence: TGCAGTGCTAGGGCCACGGTGGAGTACCAAGAGACCCAGTACTTC. Its translation is CSARATVEYQETQYF.

In DNA, the CDR3 is TGCAGTGGGCAGGGCGTCAACACCGGGGAGCTGTTTTTT. Its protein is CSGQGVNTGELFF. The V and J genes are TRBV20-1 and TRBJ2-2, with D perhaps matching TRBD1 (5 bases). Germline assignment: CDR1 DFQATT and CDR2 SNEGSKA (reference sequence). The CDR3 length is 13 residues. Trimming took 7 bases from V and 2 from J, leaving 11 bases between them.